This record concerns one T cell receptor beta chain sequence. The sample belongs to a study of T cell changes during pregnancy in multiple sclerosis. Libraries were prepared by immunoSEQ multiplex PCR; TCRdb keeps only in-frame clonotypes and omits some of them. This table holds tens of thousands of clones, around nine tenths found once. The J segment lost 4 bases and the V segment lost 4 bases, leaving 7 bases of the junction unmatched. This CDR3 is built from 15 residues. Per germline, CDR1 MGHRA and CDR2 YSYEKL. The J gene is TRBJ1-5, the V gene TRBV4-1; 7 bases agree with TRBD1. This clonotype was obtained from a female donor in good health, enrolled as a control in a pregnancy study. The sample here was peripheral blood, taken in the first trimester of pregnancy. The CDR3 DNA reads TGCGCCAGCAGCCGGATGACAGGGACAAATCAGCCCCAGCATTTT. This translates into CASSRMTGTNQPQHF.